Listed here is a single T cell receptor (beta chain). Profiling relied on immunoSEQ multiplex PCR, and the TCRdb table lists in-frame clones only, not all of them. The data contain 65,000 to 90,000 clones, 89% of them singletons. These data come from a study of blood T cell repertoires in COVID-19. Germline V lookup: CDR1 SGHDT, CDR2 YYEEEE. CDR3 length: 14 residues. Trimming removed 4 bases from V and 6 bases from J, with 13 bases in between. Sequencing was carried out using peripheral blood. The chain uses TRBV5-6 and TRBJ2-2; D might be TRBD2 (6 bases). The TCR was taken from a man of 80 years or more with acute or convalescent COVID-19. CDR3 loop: CASSPTRRPGELFF. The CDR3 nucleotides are TGTGCCAGCAGCCCGACTAGGAGGCCCGGGGAGCTGTTTTTT.